A selection of T cell receptor beta chains follows, all from one sample in a study of neurological immune-mediated disorders. Using its own MiXCR run on the 5' RACE reads, TCRdb lists one record per CDR3 protein. The data contain about 120,000 distinct CDR3 sequences, 3.2% of them singletons. The sample comprised PBMCs. These receptors were collected from a woman aged 25-40 years with multiple sclerosis. Both conserved end residues are trimmed from each CDR3. Each record gives: D gene, clone size, J gene, V gene, CDR3 protein. The D gene is left open where the match is weak. For some rows the clone size is stated as once, few or many, or as a class when expanded; others skip it.

-	many	TRBJ1-1	TRBV18	ASSPPHGGQSEAF
-	many	TRBJ2-3	TRBV5-1	ASNQVSTDTQY
TRBD2	many	TRBJ2-7	TRBV6-1	ASSAGLAGAYEQY
-	many	TRBJ2-7	TRBV6-5	ASSYSVQDYEQY
TRBD1	many	TRBJ1-1	TRBV29-1	SFRRQGGGAEAF
-	many	TRBJ1-6	TRBV20-1	SARESGPNSPLH
-	many	TRBJ1-2	TRBV29-1	SVEEGGAGYT
TRBD1	many	TRBJ2-7	TRBV9	ASSPLQGTAYEQY
TRBD1	few	TRBJ1-5	TRBV6-6	ASTGQGTGQPQH
-	many	TRBJ1-3	TRBV18	ASSPTPGTGNTIY
-	many	TRBJ2-1	TRBV4-3	ASSSNNNEQF
-	many	TRBJ1-2	TRBV7-2	ASSLNTILHYGYT
-	many	TRBJ2-2	TRBV6-5	ASSYDLGAGGTGELF
-	many	TRBJ1-1	TRBV20-1	SARATQGMNTEAF
-	few	TRBJ2-2	TRBV12-3/TRBV12-4	ASSLGTYGELF
TRBD1	many	TRBJ1-1	TRBV7-9	ASSLGGGTAPADTEAF
-	many	TRBJ1-2	TRBV5-1	ASSLGQGPVYGYT
-	many	TRBJ1-1	TRBV12-3/TRBV12-4	ASSLGEATEAF
TRBD2	many	TRBJ2-1	TRBV4-3	ASSQEWRGAYPQF
TRBD1	many	TRBJ2-1	TRBV10-3	AISSGQGVHNEQF
-	many	TRBJ2-7	TRBV20-1	SARDLGSYYEQY
TRBD1	-	TRBJ1-4	TRBV5-1	ASSIGTGATNEKLF
-	many	TRBJ1-2	TRBV5-1	ASSSGARDRIPSYGYT
-	many	TRBJ2-7	TRBV5-1	ASRPQAGGGEQY
TRBD2	many	TRBJ2-7	TRBV14	ASSRGTSYEQY
-	many	TRBJ2-1	TRBV4-1	ASSQDPGRERF
-	many	TRBJ2-3	TRBV6-5	ASSLRTARTDTQY
-	many	TRBJ2-1	TRBV5-1	ASSLADPYNEQF
TRBD2	many	TRBJ2-7	TRBV5-1	ASSPPGTRGSYEQY
-	many	TRBJ2-3	TRBV12-3/TRBV12-4	ASSPTPRDTQY
-	many	TRBJ2-7	TRBV10-3	AIRSGVGYEQY
-	many	TRBJ1-1	TRBV11-2	ASSRDRSEAF
TRBD1	-	TRBJ2-7	TRBV7-8	SSVGTDVYEQY
TRBD2	-	TRBJ2-1	TRBV29-1	SVGAIAGVYNEQF
-	many	TRBJ1-5	TRBV5-8	ASSFGGLQPQH
-	many	TRBJ1-5	TRBV5-6	ASSLYRVNNQPQH
-	many	TRBJ2-3	TRBV7-6	ASSLGGASTDTQY
-	many	TRBJ2-1	TRBV25-1	ASRQGGGYNEQF
-	many	TRBJ2-1	TRBV7-2	ASSLAVTREQF
-	-	TRBJ1-5	TRBV12-3/TRBV12-4	ASSLAVGYQPQH